This TCR beta chain was recovered during a study of blood T cell repertoires in COVID-19. As for the study in general: In each case, the material was cDNA or gDNA derived from T cells, B-cell-depleted T cells, or PBMCs.

This table comes from immunoSEQ multiplex PCR, and its TCRdb copy is limited to in-frame clones, with some not included. The sample holds around 200,000 clones, nearly 90% seen once. The trim removed 0 bases at V and 5 bases at J, leaving 5 bases unmatched. Germline CDR1 SGDLS, CDR2 YYNGEE. The CDR3 loop spans 15 amino acids. Individuals drawn from approximately 26 US areas were roughly 18 to 95 years old. The sequencing sample was made of PBMCs or T cells enriched from blood (not recorded which). The V gene is TRBV9, the J gene TRBJ2-5; 9 nucleotides line up with TRBD2. This TCR was sampled from a woman aged 40-49 years with acute COVID-19. Written as DNA, the CDR3 is TGTGCCAGCAGCGTAGTGGGCGGGAGGGGCGAGACCCAGTACTTC. Protein: CASSVVGGRGETQYF.